Below, 10 T cell receptor beta chains from the same sample are listed, as sequenced in a study of T cells after yellow fever vaccination. MiXCR was run by TCRdb on the 5' RACE reads, yielding one entry per CDR3 protein. This table has 300,000 or so distinct CDR3 sequences, 3% to 4.5% appearing once. The sequences come from PBMCs, collected 5 days after the yellow fever booster vaccination. The receptors stem from a man between 18 and 29 years old who received the YFV17D yellow fever vaccine.

This clonotype occurred many times. The rearrangement uses TRBV4-3 and TRBJ2-7; 8 bases are shared with TRBD1. CDR3 length: 15 residues. Looked up from germline, CDR1 is LGHNA and CDR2 is YSLEER. V lost 1 base and J lost 0; bases outside the gene matches: 2. Here the CDR3 DNA reads TGCGCCAGCAGCCAAGGAACAGGGGGCTCCTACGAGCAGTACTTC. The encoded protein is CASSQGTGGSYEQYF.

This clonotype turned up a few times. The chain couples TRBV7-9 to TRBJ1-4; D is unresolved. The CDR3 spans 13 residues. Between the trimmed V and J ends, which lost 2 bases and 7 bases, there was a span of 8 bases. Per the germline V gene, CDR1 is SEHNR and CDR2 is FQNEAQ (reference sequence). CDR3: CASSLHPGEKLFF. The CDR3 DNA sequence: TGTGCCAGCAGCTTACACCCAGGTGAAAAACTGTTTTTT.

J is TRBJ2-5 and V is TRBV7-9; the D gene is possibly TRBD1 (5 bases). CDR1 is SEHNR and CDR2 is FQNEAQ in the germline V gene (reference sequence). This CDR3 is built from 13 residues. Trimming stripped 7 bases from V and 7 bases from J, with 16 bases between. The CDR3 DNA sequence: TGTGCCAGCACGAAGGGGCTTCTGGGGACCCAGTACTTC. Encoded protein: CASTKGLLGTQYF.

A few counts support this clonotype. The CDR3 bases are TGTGCCAGCAGGGCACTAGGAGGTACGCAGTATTTT. Encoded protein: CASRALGGTQYF. V gene TRBV11-2 combines with J gene TRBJ2-3, with D tentatively TRBD2 (5 bases). There are 12 residues in the CDR3. Trimming left V 6 bases short and J 8 bases short, with 12 bases between. Germline V gene data show CDR1 as SGHAT and CDR2 as FQNNGV. Variable domain in full (rest from reference TRBV11-2 and TRBJ2-3): EAGVAQSPRYKIIEKRQSVAFWCNPISGHATLYWYQQILGQGPKLLIQFQNNGVVDDSQLPKDRFSAERLKGVDSTLKIQPAKLEDSAVYLCASRALGGTQYFGPGTRLTVL.

This rearrangement joins TRBV5-4 to TRBJ1-6; D might be TRBD1 (5 bases). CDR1 and CDR2 from the germline V gene are SGHNT and YYREEE (reference sequence). V lost 5 bases and J 10 bases, leaving 16 bases between the germline ends. CDR3 length equals 14 residues. This CDR3 is CASRTHGGGSPLHF. The CDR3 bases are TGTGCCAGCAGAACTCATGGGGGGGGATCACCCCTCCACTTT. The complete variable domain, with remaining parts taken from reference TRBV5-4 and TRBJ1-6, reads ETGVTQSPTHLIKTRGQQVTLRCSSQSGHNTVSWYQQALGQGPQFIFQYYREEENGRGNFPPRFSGLQFPNYSSELNVNALELDDSALYLCASRTHGGGSPLHFGNGTRLTVT.

The CDR3 here is CASSSPGQGARYGYTF. In nucleotides, the CDR3 is TGTGCCAGCAGTTCGCCGGGACAGGGGGCTAGGTATGGCTACACCTTC. The gene calls are TRBV6-5 and TRBJ1-2, with 12 bases lining up with TRBD1. Germline assignment: CDR1 MNHEY and CDR2 SVGAGI. V lost 4 bases to trimming and J lost 5 bases; unmatched junction nucleotides: 8. This CDR3 contains 16 residues.

This clonotype appeared a few times. The chain links TRBV5-6 to TRBJ1-1; a weak D match, TRBD1 (5 bases). Germline CDR1 SGHDT, CDR2 YYEEEE. The CDR3 sequence is 15 residues long. Trimming removed 4 bases from V and 3 bases from J, with 16 bases in between. The CDR3 here is CASSNPTAGYTEAFF. The CDR3 DNA is TGTGCCAGCAGCAACCCGACAGCGGGCTACACTGAAGCTTTCTTT.

This clonotype was counted between two and nine times. The chain has TRBV29-1 and TRBJ1-2, with D possibly TRBD1 on 5 matching bases. CDR1 and CDR2 from the germline V gene are SQVTM and ANQGSEA. The CDR3 runs to 13 residues. Trimming took off 6 bases at V and 6 bases at J, with 17 bases between the two ends. CDR3 residues: CSVRQLSRDGYTF. The CDR3 DNA reads as TGCAGCGTGAGACAGCTTTCGAGAGATGGCTACACCTTC.

The chain combines TRBV4-1 with TRBJ1-2, with a weak D call TRBD1 (5 bases). Germline V CDR1 and CDR2: MGHRA, YSYEKL. The V gene lost 0 bases and the J gene lost 8 bases, with 10 bases spanning the gap. This CDR3 is 13 amino acids long. The CDR3 loop is CASSQDGARGYTF. The CDR3 DNA is TGCGCCAGCAGCCAAGATGGGGCTCGAGGCTACACCTTC.

This clonotype was recorded a few times. This CDR3 reads CASSFLSGRVGTEAFF. DNA for the CDR3: TGTGCCAGCAGCTTCCTATCAGGGAGGGTGGGCACTGAAGCTTTCTTT. V and J are TRBV7-2 and TRBJ1-1; possible D gene TRBD1, 5 bases. This CDR3 is built from 16 residues. Trimming pared 3 bases from V and 4 bases from J, leaving 18 bases between. From germline, CDR1 is SGHTA and CDR2 FQGNSA.